The 2 T cell receptor beta chains listed next were all sequenced from one sample in a study of PD-1 blockade in classical Hodgkin lymphoma. TCRdb's table, derived via immunoSEQ multiplex PCR, lists solely in-frame clones and lacks some. The profile shows around 50,000 clones, around 76% of them singletons. Time point denoted: cycle 4 day 1 (C4D1), after six to seven weeks of nivolumab. All patients relapsed after autologous stem cell transplantation, and brentuximab vedotin exposure varied. The material was peripheral blood mononuclear cells (PBMCs), obtained before the fourth cycle of nivolumab. The origin of the receptors is a human donor with classical Hodgkin lymphoma.

The chain is built from TRBV2 and TRBJ1-2, with unresolved D. The CDR3 has 15 amino acids. Trimming cost V 1 base and J 7 bases, with 16 bases left between them. Germline V CDR1 and CDR2: SNHLY, FYNNEI. The CDR3 here is CASSEGLGRDAGYTF. CDR3 coding DNA: TGTGCCAGCAGTGAAGGGCTCGGGAGGGATGCTGGCTACACCTTC.

This clone was counted a few times. The CDR3 DNA is TGTGCCAGCGGGAGGCAGGGGAATCAGCCCCAGCATTTT. This encodes CASGRQGNQPQHF. The chain employs TRBV6-4 and TRBJ1-5; weak D call: TRBD1 (6 bases). The CDR3 has 13 amino acids. With 8 bases removed from V and 4 bases from J, the gap between germline ends came to 12 bases. Germline CDR1 reads MRHNA; CDR2 reads SNTAGT.